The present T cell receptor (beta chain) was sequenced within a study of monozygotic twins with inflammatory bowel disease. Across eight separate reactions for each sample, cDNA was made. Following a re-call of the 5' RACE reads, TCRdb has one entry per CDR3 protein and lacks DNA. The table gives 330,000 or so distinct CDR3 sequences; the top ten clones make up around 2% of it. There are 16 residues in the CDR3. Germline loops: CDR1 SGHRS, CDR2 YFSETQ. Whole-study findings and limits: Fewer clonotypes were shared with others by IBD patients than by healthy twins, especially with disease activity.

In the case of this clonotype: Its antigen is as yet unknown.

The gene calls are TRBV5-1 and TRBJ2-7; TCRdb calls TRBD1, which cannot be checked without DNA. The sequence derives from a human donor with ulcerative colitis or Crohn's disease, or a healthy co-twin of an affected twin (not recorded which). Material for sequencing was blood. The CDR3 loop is CASSLVGQGGYYEQYF.